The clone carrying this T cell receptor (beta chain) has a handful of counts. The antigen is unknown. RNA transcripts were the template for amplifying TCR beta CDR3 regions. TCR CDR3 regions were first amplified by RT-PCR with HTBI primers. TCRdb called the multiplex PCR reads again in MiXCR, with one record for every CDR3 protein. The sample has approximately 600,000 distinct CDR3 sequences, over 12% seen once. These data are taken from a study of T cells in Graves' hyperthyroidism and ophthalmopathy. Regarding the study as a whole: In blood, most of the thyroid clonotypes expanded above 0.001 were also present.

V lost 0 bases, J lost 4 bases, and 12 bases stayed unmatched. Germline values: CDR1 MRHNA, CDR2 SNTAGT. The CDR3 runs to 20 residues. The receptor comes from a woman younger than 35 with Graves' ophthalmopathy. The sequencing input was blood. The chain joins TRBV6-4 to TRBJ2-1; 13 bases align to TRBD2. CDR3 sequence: CASSDSGTSGIGGVYNEQFF. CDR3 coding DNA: TGTGCCAGCAGTGACTCGGGGACTAGCGGGATCGGGGGGGTATACAATGAGCAGTTCTTC.